The clone carrying this TCR beta chain was seen a handful of times. No antigen is known for it. This specimen belongs to a study of post-analysis software for immune sequencing data. Study results and caveats: Samples prepared in the same batch strongly co-clustered by F measure.

The TCR beta cDNA libraries carried unique molecular identifiers. TCRdb itself ran the PCR reads through MiXCR, one entry per CDR3 protein. The repertoire holds 380,000 or so distinct CDR3 sequences, with less than 40% as singletons. The sample consisted of blood. This TCR was sampled from a girl aged 10 to 17 with multiple sclerosis.

The chain's CDR3 is CASSPRTSGGGSQFF. As DNA, the CDR3 is TGTGCCAGCAGCCCGCGGACTAGCGGGGGGGGAAGTCAGTTCTTC. The J gene is TRBJ2-1, the V gene TRBV7-2; 15 bases match TRBD2. V lost 5 bases to trimming and J lost 13 bases; unmatched junction nucleotides: 9. The CDR3 loop spans 15 amino acids. Germline lookup yields CDR1 SGHTA and CDR2 FQGNSA.